The 31 T cell receptor beta chains reported below all come from one sample, sequenced in a study of T cells in localized non-small cell lung cancer. Generated by immunoSEQ multiplex PCR, the TCRdb table keeps only in-frame clones and is missing some. The data contain about 28,000 clones, about 90% of them singletons. The specimen comprised peripheral blood, sampled before any cancer treatment. Receptors were obtained from a woman aged 35-75 years with stage I lung adenocarcinoma.

This clone was seen more than once but under ten times. The DNA of the CDR3 is TGTGCCAGCAGCTTGGGGGACAGCACCTACGAGCAGTACTTC. This gives the protein CASSLGDSTYEQYF. The chain couples TRBV5-5 to TRBJ2-7, with 7 bases matching TRBD1. The CDR3 has 14 residues. Per the germline V gene, CDR1 is SGHKS and CDR2 is YYEKEE (reference sequence). J lost 2 bases, V lost 0 bases, and 2 bases had no gene match. Supplemented by reference TRBV5-5 and TRBJ2-7, the full variable domain reads DAGVTQSPTHLIKTRGQQVTLRCSPISGHKSVSWYQQVLGQGPQFIFQYYEKEERGRGNFPDRFSARQFPNYSSELNVNALLLGDSALYLCASSLGDSTYEQYFGPGTRLTVT.

The genes are TRBV2 and TRBJ2-2; D possibly corresponds to TRBD2 (6 bases). Germline lookup yields CDR1 SNHLY and CDR2 FYNNEI. The germline V and J ends were trimmed by 6 bases and 3 bases, with 14 bases remaining between them. The CDR3 totals 15 residues. CDR3 nucleotides: TGTGCCAGCAGCGAATCAGGGACTTACACCGGGGAGCTGTTTTTT. It codes for CASSESGTYTGELFF. Using reference TRBV2 and TRBJ2-2 for the parts outside the CDR3, the full variable domain is EPEVTQTPSHQVTQMGQEVILRCVPISNHLYFYWYRQILGQKVEFLVSFYNNEISEKSEIFDDQFSVERPDGSNFTLKIRSTKLEDSAMYFCASSESGTYTGELFFGEGSRLTVL.

This CDR3 is CASSQRGRGSEKLFF. DNA of the CDR3: TGCGCCAGCAGCCAAAGGGGCAGGGGAAGTGAAAAACTGTTTTTT. This chain joins TRBV4-3 and TRBJ1-4; perhaps TRBD1 as D (6 bases). Per the germline V gene, CDR1 is LGHNA and CDR2 is YSLEER. V was cut by 2 bases and J by 7 bases, with 14 bases left in between. This CDR3 region has 15 residues.

This chain links TRBV9 with TRBJ2-5, with a weak D call TRBD2 (7 bases). The germline V gene encodes CDR1 SGDLS and CDR2 YYNGEE. V dropped 0 bases and J dropped 4 bases, with 13 bases sitting between them. This CDR3 has 15 residues. DNA for the CDR3: TGTGCCAGCAGCGTAGAGGGGGGGGCCGGAGAGACCCAGTACTTC. As protein: CASSVEGGAGETQYF.

Here the CDR3 reads CASSEWEGRNTEAFF. The CDR3 DNA sequence: TGTGCCAGCAGTGAATGGGAAGGTCGCAACACTGAAGCTTTCTTT. The chain has TRBV25-1 and TRBJ1-1, with D uncertain. This CDR3 region has 15 residues. Germline V gene lookup returns CDR1 MGHDK and CDR2 SYGVNS. Trimming removed 1 base at V and 2 bases at J, with 11 bases between.

J is TRBJ2-2 and V is TRBV11-1; D may be TRBD2 (6 bases). This CDR3 contains 16 residues. V was trimmed by 1 base and J by 4 bases, leaving 13 bases between them. Looked up from germline, CDR1 is SGHAT and CDR2 is FQDESV (reference sequence). The CDR3 sequence: CASSLDGGIFTGELFF. CDR3 nucleotides: TGTGCCAGCAGCTTAGACGGGGGAATCTTCACCGGGGAGCTGTTTTTT.

The J gene is TRBJ1-1, the V gene TRBV19; the D is unclear. V was pared by 5 bases and J by 0 bases, with 7 bases between. The CDR3 covers 13 residues. Germline V gene lookup returns CDR1 LNHDA and CDR2 SQIVND (reference sequence). This chain's CDR3 is CASSATMNTEAFF. CDR3 nucleotide sequence: TGTGCCAGTAGTGCGACAATGAACACTGAAGCTTTCTTT.

Comment on this clone: The same CDR3 also results from other DNA sequences found in this sample. This chain connects TRBV7-2 to TRBJ1-5; D unresolved. Trimming cost V 1 base and J 4 bases, with 11 bases left between them. CDR3 length: 15 amino acids. The V gene's germline CDR1 is SGHTA and CDR2 FQGNSA. The CDR3 DNA reads as TGTGCCAGCAGCTTAGTAGAGTCCCCGAATCAGCCCCAGCATTTT. The encoded protein is CASSLVESPNQPQHF.

This clone came up once. This chain connects TRBV11-2 to TRBJ1-2; D is unclear. The CDR3 spans 13 residues. The germline V gene has CDR1 SGHAT and CDR2 FQNNGV. Trimming removed 1 base at V and 4 bases at J, with 7 bases between. Here the CDR3 DNA reads TGTGCCAGCAGCTTAGGCCCTACCTATGGCTACACCTTC. It is translated as CASSLGPTYGYTF.

In its sample, this clone was seen a few times. The CDR3 DNA is TGTGCCAGCAGTCCAATAGGGGGGAGCAATCAGCCCCAGCATTTT. Translating it yields CASSPIGGSNQPQHF. J is TRBJ1-5 and V is TRBV2; possible D gene TRBD1, 6 bases. Per the germline V gene, CDR1 is SNHLY and CDR2 is FYNNEI. The CDR3 consists of 15 residues. Trimming left V 5 bases short and J 1 base short, with 12 bases between.

The rearrangement uses TRBV7-2 and TRBJ2-2; D is perhaps TRBD2 (6 bases). Per germline, CDR1 SGHTA and CDR2 FQGNSA. The CDR3 totals 13 residues. Trimming shortened V by 0 bases and J by 8 bases, and 7 bases separated the two germline ends. CDR3 DNA: TGTGCCAGCAGCTTAGCGCGGGGAGGGGAGCTGTTTTTT. Translating it yields CASSLARGGELFF.

J is TRBJ1-2 and V is TRBV13; D is perhaps TRBD1 (5 bases). V was shortened by 5 bases and J by 4 bases, with 17 bases between the two germline ends. Germline CDR1 and CDR2: PRHDT and FYEKMQ (reference sequence). CDR3 length equals 15 residues. CDR3 sequence reads: CASSGRTSGFYGYTF. Written as DNA, the CDR3 is TGTGCCAGCAGCGGAAGGACAAGTGGGTTCTATGGCTACACCTTC.

This rearrangement joins TRBV7-6 to TRBJ2-5, with D tentatively TRBD1 (6 bases). The CDR3 contains 14 residues. Trimming cost V 5 bases and J 5 bases, with 15 bases left between them. Germline V gene lookup returns CDR1 SGHVS and CDR2 FNYEAQ. The CDR3 is CASSAQGSAETQYF. The CDR3 DNA is TGTGCCAGCAGCGCACAGGGTTCGGCGGAGACCCAGTACTTC.

CDR3 protein: CASSQYRGDRNTIYF. As DNA, the CDR3 is TGTGCCAGCAGCCAGTACAGGGGGGACAGAAACACCATATATTTT. The chain has TRBV4-2 and TRBJ1-3; 8 nucleotides line up with TRBD1. The germline V gene encodes CDR1 LGHNA and CDR2 YNFKEQ. After removal of 3 bases from V and 5 bases from J, the junction contained 6 bases not matched to a gene. The CDR3 contains 15 residues.

The rearrangement links TRBV7-2 to TRBJ2-7; 10 nucleotides match TRBD1. Germline CDR1 is SGHTA and CDR2 is FQGNSA. The CDR3 length is 15 residues. V shed 3 bases, J shed 2 bases, and the junction held 4 bases outside the gene matches. This CDR3 is CASSFRQGAAYEQYF. The DNA of the CDR3 is TGTGCCAGCAGCTTCCGACAGGGGGCGGCCTACGAGCAGTACTTC.

The chain joins TRBV9 to TRBJ2-3; 10 positions match TRBD1. Trimming cost V 1 base and J 5 bases; bases outside gene matches: 4. CDR1 and CDR2 from the germline V gene are SGDLS and YYNGEE. The CDR3 runs to 15 residues. This CDR3 reads CASSVLGQGIDTQYF. The CDR3 nucleotides are TGTGCCAGCAGCGTACTGGGACAGGGGATAGATACGCAGTATTTT. Based on the CDR3 plus reference TRBV9 and TRBJ2-3, the full variable domain is DSGVTQTPKHLITATGQRVTLRCSPRSGDLSVYWYQQSLDQGLQFLIQYYNGEERAKGNILERFSAQQFPDLHSELNLSSLELGDSALYFCASSVLGQGIDTQYFGPGTRLTVL.

J is TRBJ2-1 and V is TRBV7-3, with D unclear. The CDR3 spans 16 residues. Deletions cut 1 base from V and 3 bases from J, with 13 bases between. The germline V gene encodes CDR1 SGHTA and CDR2 FQGTGA. The CDR3 coding sequence is TGTGCCAGCAGCTTAAATTTTAGGACGGACTACAATGAGCAGTTCTTC. This sequence encodes CASSLNFRTDYNEQFF.

The J gene is TRBJ2-7, the V gene TRBV2; the D call may be TRBD1 or TRBD2 (5 bases each). The CDR3 runs 13 residues. V lost 3 bases and J 6 bases, leaving 12 bases between the germline ends. Germline CDR1 reads SNHLY; CDR2 reads FYNNEI. The CDR3 loop is CASSDVGDLEQYF. Written as DNA, the CDR3 is TGTGCCAGCAGTGACGTGGGGGACCTCGAGCAGTACTTC.

This chain links TRBV7-2 with TRBJ2-2; D uncertain. Trimming pared 5 bases from V and 1 base from J, leaving 8 bases between. CDR3 size: 14 residues. Germline CDR1 and CDR2: SGHTA and FQGNSA. The CDR3 spells CASSPTMNTGELFF. The CDR3, as DNA: TGTGCCAGCAGCCCGACAATGAACACCGGGGAGCTGTTTTTT.

This clone was picked up one time. The chain uses TRBV6-5 and TRBJ1-2, with 8 bases matching TRBD1. There are 14 residues in the CDR3. In germline, CDR1 is MNHEY, CDR2 SVGAGI. With V trimmed by 5 bases and J by 8 bases, 10 bases remained unmatched. The CDR3 here is CASSGSTGGGGYTF. CDR3 coding DNA: TGTGCCAGCAGTGGATCCACAGGGGGAGGAGGCTACACCTTC.

This rearrangement joins TRBV6-6 to TRBJ1-1; the match to TRBD1 covers 11 bases. CDR1 MNHNY and CDR2 SVGAGI come from the germline V gene (reference sequence). There are 13 residues in the CDR3. V gave up 6 bases and J gave up 7 bases; unmatched junction bases: 4. Written as DNA, the CDR3 is TGTGCCAGCAGGGGACAGGGGGACGGTGAAGCTTTCTTT. Its translation is CASRGQGDGEAFF.

This chain uses TRBV27 with TRBJ1-2, with TRBD1 as a possible D gene (6 bases). CDR1 is MNHEY and CDR2 is SMNVEV in the germline V gene (reference sequence). Trimming removed 3 bases from V and 2 bases from J, with 16 bases in between. The CDR3 is made up of 16 amino acids. CDR3 amino acids: CASSLVGGGKNYGYTF. The CDR3 nucleotides read TGTGCCAGCAGTTTGGTTGGGGGGGGCAAAAACTATGGCTACACCTTC.

As DNA, the CDR3 is TGTGCCAGTAGTATAGATCTATACTCGAGAAATGGGGAGCAGTACTTC. Translated, it gives CASSIDLYSRNGEQYF. The rearrangement uses TRBV19 and TRBJ2-7; D remains ambiguous. The CDR3 consists of 16 residues. V lost 0 bases and J lost 7, with 19 bases in between. The germline gives CDR1 LNHDA, CDR2 SQIVND (reference sequence).

J is TRBJ1-1 and V is TRBV19; 8 bases align to TRBD1. CDR1 and CDR2 from the germline V gene are LNHDA and SQIVND (reference sequence). Trimming took 6 bases from V and 0 from J; bases not matched to a gene: 9. The CDR3 contains 16 residues. The CDR3, as DNA: TGTGCCAGTAGGCATACTGGACAGGGAATGAACACTGAAGCTTTCTTT. This translates into CASRHTGQGMNTEAFF.

The chain carries TRBV11-2 and TRBJ2-3; a weak D match, TRBD2 (5 bases). The CDR3 covers 16 residues. Trimming removed 5 bases from V and 0 bases from J, with 15 bases in between. Germline assignment: CDR1 SGHAT and CDR2 FQNNGV. The CDR3 DNA sequence: TGTGCCAGCAGCGATAGAGCGGTCCTGAGCACAGATACGCAGTATTTT. It encodes CASSDRAVLSTDTQYF.

The rearrangement links TRBV29-1 to TRBJ2-1, with D possibly being TRBD1 (5 bases). The CDR3 consists of 13 residues. Germline CDR1 and CDR2: SQVTM and ANQGSEA. Trimming removed 7 bases at V and 2 bases at J, with 12 bases between. The CDR3 reads CSALTVTYNEQFF. CDR3 in DNA: TGCAGCGCCCTGACAGTTACCTACAATGAGCAGTTCTTC.

This clone was picked up a small number of times. The chain carries TRBV19 and TRBJ2-7; either TRBD1 or TRBD2 may supply D (5 bases each). Germline V gene lookup returns CDR1 LNHDA and CDR2 SQIVND (reference sequence). This CDR3 has 12 residues. The V gene lost 4 bases and the J gene lost 7 bases, with 11 bases spanning the gap. This CDR3 is CASSTRDGEQYF. DNA for the CDR3: TGTGCCAGTAGTACGAGGGACGGAGAGCAGTACTTC.

The chain is built from TRBV27 and TRBJ1-5; 10 positions match TRBD1. CDR3 size: 16 residues. V lost 5 bases to trimming and J lost 4 bases; unmatched junction nucleotides: 8. Germline assignment: CDR1 MNHEY and CDR2 SMNVEV (reference sequence). CDR3 DNA: TGTGCCAGCAGTAAGTCTGACAGGGGGCAAAATCAGCCCCAGCATTTT. The encoded protein is CASSKSDRGQNQPQHF.

The rearrangement joins TRBV18 to TRBJ1-5; possible D gene TRBD1, 5 bases. The germline V gene encodes CDR1 KGHSH and CDR2 LQKENI. Trimming left V 6 bases short and J 1 base short, with 7 bases between. The CDR3 length is 13 residues. DNA for the CDR3: TGTGCCAGCTCGACAGACAGCAATCAGCCCCAGCATTTT. Amino acids: CASSTDSNQPQHF.

The chain employs TRBV9 and TRBJ1-1; D is perhaps TRBD1 (5 bases). Germline values: CDR1 SGDLS, CDR2 YYNGEE. CDR3 length: 13 amino acids. V lost 7 bases and J 0 bases, leaving 10 bases between the germline ends. For the CDR3, the DNA is TGTGCCAGCGCCGGGACTTTGAACACTGAAGCTTTCTTT. Its protein product is CASAGTLNTEAFF.

This chain joins TRBV11-2 and TRBJ1-2, with a possible D match to TRBD1 (5 bases). CDR1 is SGHAT, CDR2 FQNNGV, per germline. V lost 4 bases, J lost 8 bases, and 23 bases lay in between. CDR3 length equals 16 residues. The CDR3 loop is CASSSTRPSGTKGYTF. CDR3 coding DNA: TGTGCCAGCAGCTCGACTCGCCCGTCTGGGACCAAGGGCTACACCTTC.